These T cell receptor beta chains were read from a single sample in a study of radiotherapy plus CTLA-4 blockade in lung cancer. Only in-frame clones appear in the TCRdb table, and some are missing; sequencing was by immunoSEQ multiplex PCR. The sample has some 70,000 clones; approximately 79% are singletons. Sequenced here: peripheral blood, sampled from a patient treated with radiotherapy plus ipilimumab. These receptor sequences come from a human donor with non-small cell lung cancer who had a complete response to radiotherapy plus ipilimumab. Each CDR3 is given with its conserved first and last residue. Fields, in order: J gene, clone size, D gene, CDR3 length, V gene, CDR3 DNA, CDR3 protein. The D gene is left open where the match is weak. The listing skips clone size in some rows; elsewhere it reads once, few, many or a size class.

>TRBJ2-2|.|TRBD2|15|TRBV2
TGTGCCAGCAGTGAACTAGCGGGAGTTATCGGGGAGCTGTTTTTT
CASSELAGVIGELFF
>TRBJ1-2|few|.|15|TRBV6-5
TGTGCCAGCAGTTACAATGTCTTCACTAACTATGGCTACACCTTC
CASSYNVFTNYGYTF
>TRBJ2-2|.|.|16|TRBV7-2
TGTGCCAGCAGCCGAAGAGCCGGGGGGCAGGGCGGGGAGCTGTTTTTT
CASSRRAGGQGGELFF
>TRBJ2-3|.|TRBD2|15|TRBV18
TGTGCCAGCTCACCTAGCGGGAGGGGAGCAGATACGCAGTATTTT
CASSPSGRGADTQYF
>TRBJ1-1|.|.|14|TRBV7-9
TGTGCCAGCAGCTTCCCCGGACAGAACTTTGAAGCTTTCTTT
CASSFPGQNFEAFF
>TRBJ1-5|.|.|12|TRBV6-1
TGTGCCAGCACACCGCGTGACCAGCCCCAGCATTTT
CASTPRDQPQHF
>TRBJ1-6|.|.|13|TRBV10-3
TGTGCCATCAGTGAGGGTGAAGATTCACCCCTCCACTTT
CAISEGEDSPLHF
>TRBJ2-2|.|.|15|TRBV19
TGTGCCAGTAGCAAAAGCGGGTTGAACACCGGGGAGCTGTTTTTT
CASSKSGLNTGELFF
>TRBJ1-4|.|.|14|TRBV27
TGTGCCAGCAGCCCGAGAGGAACTAATGAAAAACTGTTTTTT
CASSPRGTNEKLFF
>TRBJ2-1|.|TRBD2|18|TRBV4-3
TGCGCCAGCAGCCAAGGGCTAGCGGGAACCCAACGCTACAATGAGCAGTTCTTC
CASSQGLAGTQRYNEQFF
>TRBJ1-1|.|.|15|TRBV2
TGTGCCAGCAGTGAAGCCGGGTCCTTGAACACTGAAGCTTTCTTT
CASSEAGSLNTEAFF
>TRBJ1-2|few|.|10|TRBV20-1
TGCAGTGCCGGGACAATCGGGTACACCTTC
CSAGTIGYTF
>TRBJ1-1|once|.|17|TRBV2
TGTGCCAGCAGATCTCGGATCCTGGACGCGATGAACACTGAAGCTTTCTTT
CASRSRILDAMNTEAFF
>TRBJ1-1|.|.|14|TRBV13
TGTGCCAGCAGCCCCTCCGGGCTCAACACTGAAGCTTTCTTT
CASSPSGLNTEAFF
>TRBJ1-1|.|.|16|TRBV21-1
TGTGCCAGCAGCAAAGGGTGTCGGGGGTTGAACACTGAAGCTTTCTTT
CASSKGCRGLNTEAFF
>TRBJ1-2|.|.|15|TRBV18
TGTGCCAGCTCACCGACAGAGAGACGACCTTATGGCTACACCTTC
CASSPTERRPYGYTF
>TRBJ1-2|.|.|13|TRBV2
TGTGCCAGCAGTGAAGCGGAGGACTATGGCTACACCTTC
CASSEAEDYGYTF
>TRBJ1-2|few|.|16|TRBV10-3
TGTGCCATCAGTGAGTCGGGGGGTAAGGGAATCTATGGCTACACCTTC
CAISESGGKGIYGYTF
>TRBJ1-5|.|TRBD1|17|TRBV12-5
TGTGCTAGTGGTTTGGTAGGTAGGGGGCTTGACAATCAGCCCCAGCATTTT
CASGLVGRGLDNQPQHF
>TRBJ1-2|.|.|13|TRBV19
TGTGCCAGTAGTATTCGAGGTTATGATGGCTACACCTTC
CASSIRGYDGYTF
>TRBJ2-2|.|.|14|TRBV6-6
TGTGCCAGCAGTTACACACCAGGGGCCGGGGAGCTGTTTTTT
CASSYTPGAGELFF
>TRBJ2-5|.|TRBD2|15|TRBV6-5
TGTGCCAGCAGTAACCGACTAGCGGGGGTTGGGACCCAGTACTTC
CASSNRLAGVGTQYF
>TRBJ2-1|.|.|13|TRBV5-1
TGCGCCAGCAGCATGGACAGCTACAATGAGCAGTTCTTC
CASSMDSYNEQFF
>TRBJ2-3|.|TRBD2|18|TRBV7-9
TGTGCCAGCAGCCTTAGACCACGGACTAGCGGGGCCACAGATACGCAGTATTTT
CASSLRPRTSGATDTQYF
>TRBJ2-5|.|TRBD2|15|TRBV6-6
TGTGCCAGCAGAAGGACTAGCGGGGGGCAAGAGACCCAGTACTTC
CASRRTSGGQETQYF
>TRBJ1-4|.|.|14|TRBV2
TGTGCCAGCAGTGAGTCGCAGGGTAATGAAAAACTGTTTTTT
CASSESQGNEKLFF
>TRBJ1-1|once|TRBD1|15|TRBV7-2
TGTGCCAGCAGCTTTGGACAGGGGGTTAACACTGAAGCTTTCTTT
CASSFGQGVNTEAFF
>TRBJ2-5|.|.|14|TRBV18
TGTGCCAGCTCACCCCAGGGGATACAAGAGACCCAGTACTTC
CASSPQGIQETQYF
>TRBJ2-2|.|.|13|TRBV6-6
TGTGCCAGCAGTTACGAGGAGGACGGGGAGCTGTTTTTT
CASSYEEDGELFF
>TRBJ1-4|once|.|14|TRBV6-1
TGTGCCAGCAGTCTGGACAGAAGTAATGAAAAACTGTTTTTT
CASSLDRSNEKLFF
>TRBJ1-5|.|.|15|TRBV23-1
TGCGCCATAAAAATCAGGGGTTTTGTCAATCAGCCCCAGCATTTT
CAIKIRGFVNQPQHF
>TRBJ1-6|.|TRBD1|16|TRBV7-9
TGTGCCAGCAGCTCCGGACAGGGTTCCTATAATTCACCCCTCCACTTT
CASSSGQGSYNSPLHF
>TRBJ2-7|.|.|13|TRBV5-4
TGTGCCAGCAGCTTCGAAGCGGGCTACGAGCAGTACTTC
CASSFEAGYEQYF
>TRBJ2-5|.|TRBD2|15|TRBV2
TGTGCCAGCAGTGACAGCGGGAACGGGTTGGGGACCCAGTACTTC
CASSDSGNGLGTQYF
>TRBJ1-1|.|TRBD1|13|TRBV30
TGTGCCTGGAACTACAGGGGGAACACTGAAGCTTTCTTT
CAWNYRGNTEAFF
>TRBJ1-5|once|.|13|TRBV11-2
TGTGCCAGCAGCATAACTAGCAATCAGCCCCAGCATTTT
CASSITSNQPQHF
>TRBJ2-5|.|TRBD2|16|TRBV4-1
TGCGCCAGCAGCCAAGATGGGAGCGGGGCAGTAGAGACCCAGTACTTC
CASSQDGSGAVETQYF
>TRBJ2-4|.|TRBD2|17|TRBV12-5
TGTGCTAGTGGTTTGCCTGTAGCGGGAGGTATCAGAAACATTCAGTACTTC
CASGLPVAGGIRNIQYF
>TRBJ2-6|.|.|14|TRBV11-3
TGTGCCAGCAGCTTAGGTACTGGGGCCAACGTCCTGACTTTC
CASSLGTGANVLTF
>TRBJ1-2|.|.|11|TRBV7-2
TGTGCCTCCGGGGACAACTATGGCTACACCTTC
CASGDNYGYTF
>TRBJ2-1|.|TRBD2|15|TRBV29-1
TGCAGCGTCCCTCTAGCGGGGGCCTCTTACAATGAGCAGTTCTTC
CSVPLAGASYNEQFF
>TRBJ2-6|.|.|17|TRBV29-1
TGCAGCGTTGATCTCCCAGGGGCCGGGACTGGGGCCAACGTCCTGACTTTC
CSVDLPGAGTGANVLTF
>TRBJ1-2|.|.|17|TRBV5-1
TGCGCCAGCAGCTTGTTCGGGGGGCGCGGACTGAACTATGGCTACACCTTC
CASSLFGGRGLNYGYTF
>TRBJ1-1|.|TRBD1|18|TRBV7-9
TGTGCCAGCAGACACACAACGAGACAGGGCCTCATGAACACTGAAGCTTTCTTT
CASRHTTRQGLMNTEAFF
>TRBJ2-1|.|TRBD1|14|TRBV5-1
TGCGCCAGCAGCCGACAGGGGGCTGACAATGAGCAGTTCTTC
CASSRQGADNEQFF
>TRBJ2-5|.|.|14|TRBV7-9
TGTGCCAGCAGCCCCGTGCTGGACCAAGAGACCCAGTACTTC
CASSPVLDQETQYF
>TRBJ2-3|many|.|15|TRBV5-6
TGTGCCAGCAGCTTGAGGGGTCCCGGGGCAGATACGCAGTATTTT
CASSLRGPGADTQYF
>TRBJ1-4|few|TRBD1|18|TRBV5-8
TGTGCCAGCAGCTTGGGCGCAGGGACAGCTACAACTAATGAAAAACTGTTTTTT
CASSLGAGTATTNEKLFF